The source of this TCR beta chain is a study of neoadjuvant anti-PD-1 for oral cavity cancer. Overall study: Patients mostly received three to four biweekly nivolumab doses at 3 mg/kg before surgery. Patients without progression received a fourth nivolumab dose around day 43, then surgical resection on days 50-56. Findings and limits, study-wide: Each response group had just a few patients in TCR analyses.

Deletions cut 5 bases from V and 4 bases from J, with 15 bases between. The germline V gene encodes CDR1 SNHLY and CDR2 FYNNEI. The CDR3 is made up of 15 amino acids. Some clones are missing from TCRdb's copy, which holds only in-frame ones; the method was immunoSEQ multiplex PCR. Among 5,500 to 8,000 clones listed, roughly 46% were seen once. This clone appeared a few times. Antigen unknown. Sequencing used tumor tissue, obtained before nivolumab (anti-PD-1) treatment. The genes are TRBV2 and TRBJ2-1, with D tentatively TRBD1 (6 bases). This receptor was identified in a person between 40 and 79 years old with oral cavity squamous cell carcinoma. The CDR3 region is CASSRWTELYNEQFF. The CDR3, as DNA: TGTGCCAGCAGTCGATGGACAGAACTGTACAATGAGCAGTTCTTC.